A single sample gave rise to the 28 T cell receptor beta chains below, sequenced in a study of monozygotic twins with inflammatory bowel disease. TCRdb re-called the 5' RACE reads; every CDR3 protein appears as one record, without DNA. The table gives 190,000 or so distinct CDR3 sequences; the top ten clones make up 1.6% of it. Sequenced material: blood. The source of these receptors is a human donor with ulcerative colitis or Crohn's disease, or a healthy co-twin of an affected twin (not recorded which).

The chain combines TRBV7-6 with TRBJ2-2. There are 12 residues in the CDR3. Germline V gene data show CDR1 as SGHVS and CDR2 as FNYEAQ. The CDR3: CASRLARGELFF.

This sequence joins TRBV5-1 and TRBJ2-1; with no DNA, the TCRdb D assignment of TRBD1 cannot be verified. CDR3 length: 15 residues. Per the germline V gene, CDR1 is SGHRS and CDR2 is YFSETQ. The CDR3 protein is CASSVRDRDYNEQFF.

The chain combines TRBV7-2 with TRBJ1-6; TCRdb lists TRBD1, though no DNA is available to test this call. Germline V CDR1 and CDR2: SGHTA, FQGNSA. The CDR3 sequence is 15 residues long. The CDR3 sequence is CASSSRGPMDSPLHF.

The V and J genes are TRBV20-1 and TRBJ1-1; the TRBD1 assignment by TCRdb is unverifiable without DNA. The CDR3 is 13 amino acids. Germline assignment: CDR1 DFQATT and CDR2 SNEGSKA (reference sequence). CDR3 protein: CSATDGTVRQAFF.

The chain couples TRBV18 to TRBJ2-7. Germline V gene sequence: CDR1 KGHSH, CDR2 LQKENI. The CDR3 is 14 residues long. The CDR3 region is CASSPQGAQYEQYF.

The rearrangement uses TRBV5-5 and TRBJ1-1. CDR1 and CDR2 (germline): SGHKS, YYEKEE (reference sequence). The CDR3 covers 17 residues. Here the CDR3 reads CASSLEPRGGRNTEAFF.

The chain has TRBV6-5 and TRBJ1-3. The CDR3 sequence is 15 residues long. The germline CDR1 and CDR2 sequences are MNHEY and SVGAGI. CDR3 sequence: CASSFQTSTGNTIYF.

J is TRBJ2-3 and V is TRBV28; the TCRdb D gene call, TRBD1, has no DNA to confirm it. Germline CDR1 is MDHEN and CDR2 is SYDVKM. CDR3 length: 15 residues. CDR3 protein: CASSSPGGSEDTQYF.

The V and J genes are TRBV7-9 and TRBJ1-2. There are 14 residues in the CDR3. Germline lookup yields CDR1 SEHNR and CDR2 FQNEAQ (reference sequence). CDR3 in amino acids: CASSRGEGHYGYTF.

The V call is TRBV20-1, the J call TRBJ2-5; TCRdb picks TRBD2, but there is no DNA to check that call. The CDR3 consists of 14 residues. The germline V gene has CDR1 DFQATT and CDR2 SNEGSKA (reference sequence). The CDR3 spells CSASVAGGRKTQYF.

This chain joins TRBV7-9 and TRBJ2-3; TCRdb lists TRBD1, though no DNA is available to test this call. The CDR3 consists of 14 residues. The germline gives CDR1 SEHNR, CDR2 FQNEAQ (reference sequence). This chain's CDR3 is CASSYPLRGDTQYF.

The chain uses TRBV18 and TRBJ1-3; TCRdb's assignment of TRBD1 cannot be checked, as there is no DNA. Looked up from germline, CDR1 is KGHSH and CDR2 is LQKENI. The CDR3 has 18 residues. The CDR3 is CASSRGTGGSDSGNTIYF.

The chain joins TRBV7-2 to TRBJ2-7; the TCRdb call, TRBD2, lacks DNA for checking. This CDR3 spans 14 amino acids. Germline V gene sequence: CDR1 SGHTA, CDR2 FQGNSA. The CDR3 sequence is CASSLGLAGYEQYF.

This chain links TRBV7-9 with TRBJ2-3; the TCRdb D gene call, TRBD1, has no DNA to confirm it. The CDR3 totals 15 residues. The germline V gene encodes CDR1 SEHNR and CDR2 FQNEAQ (reference sequence). The CDR3 sequence: CASSLTRAYTDTQYF.

The gene calls are TRBV20-1 and TRBJ2-7; TCRdb calls TRBD2, which cannot be checked without DNA. Germline V gene data show CDR1 as DFQATT and CDR2 as SNEGSKA (reference sequence). This CDR3 spans 14 amino acids. The CDR3 is CSARGGGGAYEQYF.

V is TRBV6-1 and J is TRBJ2-2; absent DNA, TCRdb's TRBD1 call cannot be checked. The CDR3 covers 15 residues. Looked up from germline, CDR1 is MNHNS and CDR2 is SASEGT. The CDR3 loop reads CASRKGTGGTGELFF.

V usage is TRBV5-1 and J usage is TRBJ1-1; the D call of TRBD1 rests on TCRdb alone, since no DNA is present to check it. Germline CDR1 is SGHRS and CDR2 is YFSETQ. The CDR3 is 15 residues long. This chain's CDR3 is CASSSTGGAGTEAFF.

J is TRBJ2-1 and V is TRBV5-6; TCRdb indicates TRBD2, and absent DNA this call remains unverified. Germline CDR1 reads SGHDT; CDR2 reads YYEEEE. There are 21 residues in the CDR3. CDR3 loop: CASSSSTWGPGLAGGRNEQFF.

The chain recombines TRBV20-1 with TRBJ1-1. The CDR3 has 14 residues. Per the germline V gene, CDR1 is DFQATT and CDR2 is SNEGSKA (reference sequence). CDR3 loop: CSARFGLSGTEAFF.

This chain connects TRBV25-1 to TRBJ1-2; TCRdb indicates TRBD1, and absent DNA this call remains unverified. The CDR3 is 15 amino acids. Germline V lookup: CDR1 MGHDK, CDR2 SYGVNS. The CDR3 is CASSEYIGTDYGYTF.

The chain combines TRBV20-1 with TRBJ1-1; TCRdb gives TRBD1 as the D gene, but with no DNA this cannot be confirmed. In germline, CDR1 is DFQATT, CDR2 SNEGSKA (reference sequence). This CDR3 comprises 13 residues. The CDR3 protein is CSAPLRGLTEAFF.

The chain is built from TRBV15 and TRBJ2-6. Germline values: CDR1 LNHNV, CDR2 YYDKDF (reference sequence). This CDR3 is built from 14 residues. CDR3 region: CATSKRSGANVLTF.

V is TRBV5-5 and J is TRBJ2-7; the D call from TCRdb, TRBD1, cannot be confirmed without DNA. The CDR3 runs to 14 residues. The germline V gene has CDR1 SGHKS and CDR2 YYEKEE (reference sequence). The CDR3 sequence is CASSITGTSYEQYF.

This sequence joins TRBV6-4 and TRBJ2-2; TCRdb indicates TRBD1, and absent DNA this call remains unverified. Germline V gene lookup returns CDR1 MRHNA and CDR2 SNTAGT. The CDR3 is 14 amino acids. The CDR3 spells CASSETTVSGELFF.

The J gene is TRBJ2-1, the V gene TRBV18; TCRdb reports TRBD1, a call that lacks DNA to check it against. The CDR3 has 14 amino acids. Germline V gene data show CDR1 as KGHSH and CDR2 as LQKENI. The CDR3 here is CASSPSPGGNEQFF.

The chain employs TRBV5-6 and TRBJ1-1; there is no DNA to check the TCRdb D call of TRBD1. CDR1 and CDR2 (germline): SGHDT, YYEEEE. The CDR3 consists of 15 residues. CDR3 region: CASVPARDVNTEAFF. Together with reference TRBV5-6 and TRBJ1-1, the CDR3 gives the full variable domain: DAGVTQSPTHLIKTRGQQVTLRCSPKSGHDTVSWYQQALGQGPQFIFQYYEEEERQRGNFPDRFSGHQFPNYSSELNVNALLLGDSALYLCASVPARDVNTEAFFGQGTRLTVV.

The rearrangement joins TRBV9 to TRBJ1-1. Germline V gene lookup returns CDR1 SGDLS and CDR2 YYNGEE. The length of the CDR3 is 13 residues. The chain's CDR3 is CASSAYLAGEAFF.

The chain joins TRBV5-1 to TRBJ2-5; TCRdb proposes TRBD1, but this gene call is untestable without DNA. Germline lookup yields CDR1 SGHRS and CDR2 YFSETQ. CDR3 length equals 14 residues. CDR3 amino acids: CASSPGQPQETQYF.